This T cell receptor beta chain was found in a study of T cell repertoires in ileal Crohn's disease. Study-wide points: Compared with non-smokers, active smokers at surgery showed more clonal expansions.

For this clone: What it recognizes is unknown.

The CDR3 length is 14 residues. Germline CDR1 and CDR2: MRHNA and SNTAGT. V gave up 6 bases and J gave up 3 bases; unmatched junction bases: 6. Here immunoSEQ multiplex PCR was the method, and the copy in TCRdb shows in-frame clones only, minus some. The table has approximately 5,100 clones, about 85% seen once; the top ten hold 9.7%. Source material: ileal tissue. The sequence was collected from an adult with Crohn's disease. The rearrangement uses TRBV6-4 and TRBJ2-3; 7 bases line up with TRBD1. CDR3 nucleotide sequence: TGTGCCAGCAGCCCGACAGGGCCGACAGATACGCAGTATTTT. This sequence encodes CASSPTGPTDTQYF.